This T cell receptor (beta chain) appears in the sequencing data of a study of blood T cell repertoires in COVID-19. The wider study: Nucleic acid was either cDNA or gDNA, and it came from T cells, B-cell-depleted T cells, or PBMCs.

Per the authors' pipeline: The authors estimated nucleated cell counts from reference gene primer amplification. Sequenced by immunoSEQ multiplex PCR; TCRdb stores in-frame clones only, minus some. V and J calls plus clone size are reproduced from that table; the DNA served to infer D and trimming. The table lists about 220,000 clones, more than 75% of them singletons. The CDR3 sequence is 15 residues long. Germline CDR1 is LGHDT and CDR2 is YNNKEL (reference sequence). V was shortened by 4 bases and J by 5 bases, with 12 bases between the two germline ends. This clone has just a few counts. The chain links TRBV3-1 (or the pseudogene TRBV3-2) to TRBJ1-6; D might be TRBD1 (6 bases). The source material was peripheral blood. The clonotype originates from a human donor in a cohort sampled during active COVID-19. The CDR3: CASSPQGADNSPLHF. CDR3 nucleotide sequence: TGTGCCAGCAGCCCACAGGGAGCCGATAATTCACCCCTCCACTTT.